This T cell receptor beta chain emerged from a study of cytomegalovirus exposure and HLA in healthy donors. Of note for this clone: The junction departs from the called germline gene at one end, perhaps through a read error. Other DNA sequences in this sample translate to the same CDR3.

Each donor's status was that of a healthy bone marrow donor. This CDR3 is built from 14 residues. Germline CDR1 reads SNHLY; CDR2 reads FYNNEI. Vbeta (60) and Jbeta (13) primers were used in the PCR. TCRdb's copy holds only in-frame clones and misses some; the assay was immunoSEQ multiplex PCR. Of roughly 150,000 clones listed, 70% are singletons. The source of this sequence is a woman aged 55-69 years in good health and CMV-seropositive. The rearrangement joins TRBV2 to TRBJ1-1; tentatively, D is TRBD1 (5 bases). Specimen: PBMCs. The CDR3 region has the DNA TGTGCCAGCAGCATCGGGGGGAAAGGGACTGAGGCTTTCTTT. It specifies CASSIGGKGTEAFF.